These T cell receptor beta chains were read from a single sample in a study of blood T cell repertoires in COVID-19. TCRdb keeps only in-frame clones here, not all; method: immunoSEQ multiplex PCR. The sample has approximately 170,000 clones, 81% seen once. What was sequenced was peripheral blood. The source is a human donor in a cohort sampled during active COVID-19. CDR3s include the opening cysteine and the closing phenylalanine or tryptophan. A D gene is named only where the DNA matches it firmly. Part of the rows lack a size; the others show once, few, many or a class for expanded clones.

clone_size: .; d_call: TRBD2; v_call: TRBV5-4; j_call: TRBJ2-7; cdr3_aa: CASSFGGRANYEQYF; cdr3_nt: TGTGCCAGCAGCTTTGGGGGGAGGGCCAACTACGAGCAGTACTTC
clone_size: .; d_call: .; v_call: TRBV30; j_call: TRBJ2-2; cdr3_aa: CAQLNQNTGELFF; cdr3_nt: TGTGCCCAGTTAAACCAGAACACCGGGGAGCTGTTTTTT
clone_size: .; d_call: .; v_call: TRBV5-1; j_call: TRBJ2-3; cdr3_aa: CASSSVGVSGTDTQYF; cdr3_nt: TGCGCCAGCAGCTCCGTTGGTGTTAGCGGCACAGATACGCAGTATTTT
clone_size: .; d_call: .; v_call: TRBV6-2/TRBV6-3; j_call: TRBJ2-4; cdr3_aa: CASSTGGGQLHYF; cdr3_nt: TGTGCCAGCAGTACCGGCGGTGGACAGCTTCACTACTTC
clone_size: .; d_call: .; v_call: TRBV6-5; j_call: TRBJ1-1; cdr3_aa: CASTPAGGASEAFF; cdr3_nt: TGTGCCAGCACCCCCGCGGGGGGCGCTTCTGAAGCTTTCTTT
clone_size: few; d_call: .; v_call: TRBV6-2/TRBV6-3; j_call: TRBJ1-1; cdr3_aa: CASSDTRGRYTEAFF; cdr3_nt: TGTGCCAGCAGCGATACTCGAGGAAGGTACACTGAAGCTTTCTTT
clone_size: .; d_call: .; v_call: TRBV6-5; j_call: TRBJ2-7; cdr3_aa: CASSYSKGLETYEQYF; cdr3_nt: TGTGCCAGCAGTTACTCGAAGGGACTCGAGACCTACGAGCAGTACTTC
clone_size: few; d_call: TRBD1; v_call: TRBV7-8; j_call: TRBJ2-7; cdr3_aa: CASSRWTGTYEQYF; cdr3_nt: TGTGCCAGCAGCCGGTGGACAGGGACGTACGAGCAGTACTTC
clone_size: .; d_call: .; v_call: TRBV7-9; j_call: TRBJ2-5; cdr3_aa: CASSPLNRETQYF; cdr3_nt: TGTGCCAGCAGCCCCCTAAATAGAGAGACCCAGTACTTC
clone_size: .; d_call: .; v_call: TRBV5-4; j_call: TRBJ1-2; cdr3_aa: CASSPPSPNGYTF; cdr3_nt: TGTGCCAGCAGCCCGCCCTCCCCTAACGGCTACACCTTC
clone_size: .; d_call: TRBD1; v_call: TRBV2; j_call: TRBJ2-7; cdr3_aa: CASSEAGTADYEQYF; cdr3_nt: TGTGCCAGCAGTGAAGCCGGGACAGCGGACTACGAGCAGTACTTC
clone_size: .; d_call: .; v_call: TRBV5-5; j_call: TRBJ1-4; cdr3_aa: CASTRGGANEKLFF; cdr3_nt: TGTGCCAGCACAAGGGGGGGTGCAAATGAAAAACTGTTTTTT
clone_size: .; d_call: TRBD1; v_call: TRBV4-3; j_call: TRBJ2-6; cdr3_aa: CASSQAKQGYGANVLTF; cdr3_nt: TGCGCCAGCAGCCAAGCGAAACAGGGGTATGGGGCCAACGTCCTGACTTTC
clone_size: .; d_call: TRBD1; v_call: TRBV6-5; j_call: TRBJ1-1; cdr3_aa: CAANSQGGKTEAFF; cdr3_nt: TGTGCCGCCAACAGCCAAGGGGGCAAAACTGAAGCTTTCTTT
clone_size: once; d_call: .; v_call: TRBV5-1; j_call: TRBJ2-1; cdr3_aa: CASSLGDSSYNEQFF; cdr3_nt: TGCGCCAGCAGCTTGGGAGACAGCTCCTACAATGAGCAGTTCTTC
clone_size: once; d_call: TRBD2; v_call: TRBV4-1; j_call: TRBJ2-5; cdr3_aa: CASSQARGLAGGGEETQYF; cdr3_nt: TGCGCCAGCAGCCAAGCGCGGGGACTAGCGGGGGGCGGTGAGGAGACCCAGTACTTC
clone_size: .; d_call: TRBD2; v_call: TRBV30; j_call: TRBJ2-1; cdr3_aa: CAWSVLAGGEEQFF; cdr3_nt: TGTGCCTGGAGTGTGCTAGCGGGAGGGGAGGAGCAGTTCTTC
clone_size: .; d_call: .; v_call: TRBV6-5; j_call: TRBJ1-1; cdr3_aa: CASSYFRQNEAFF; cdr3_nt: TGTGCCAGCAGTTACTTCCGACAGAACGAAGCTTTCTTT
clone_size: .; d_call: TRBD2; v_call: TRBV25-1; j_call: TRBJ2-3; cdr3_aa: CASRGLVKSTDTQYF; cdr3_nt: TGTGCCAGCAGGGGACTAGTCAAATCCACAGATACGCAGTATTTT
clone_size: .; d_call: .; v_call: TRBV7-2; j_call: TRBJ1-1; cdr3_aa: CASRTGAMNTEAFF; cdr3_nt: TGTGCCAGCCGAACAGGAGCCATGAACACTGAAGCTTTCTTT
clone_size: .; d_call: .; v_call: TRBV7-2; j_call: TRBJ1-6; cdr3_aa: CASSLGASSYNSPLHF; cdr3_nt: TGTGCCAGCAGCTTGGGCGCCAGCTCCTATAATTCACCCCTCCACTTT
clone_size: .; d_call: TRBD1; v_call: TRBV9; j_call: TRBJ2-5; cdr3_aa: CASSAFLGQQETQYF; cdr3_nt: TGTGCCAGCAGCGCATTCTTGGGACAGCAAGAGACCCAGTACTTC
clone_size: .; d_call: TRBD2; v_call: TRBV5-4; j_call: TRBJ2-3; cdr3_aa: CASSSPGTSGGYGDTQYF; cdr3_nt: TGTGCCAGCAGTTCCCCCGGTACTAGCGGGGGGTATGGAGATACGCAGTATTTT
clone_size: few; d_call: .; v_call: TRBV7-8; j_call: TRBJ2-1; cdr3_aa: CASSLFRGFNEQFF; cdr3_nt: TGTGCCAGCAGCTTATTTAGGGGATTCAATGAGCAGTTCTTC
clone_size: few; d_call: TRBD1; v_call: TRBV19; j_call: TRBJ2-2; cdr3_aa: CASTKFPHGQAGELFF; cdr3_nt: TGTGCCAGTACCAAATTCCCCCACGGACAGGCCGGGGAGCTGTTTTTT
clone_size: .; d_call: TRBD2; v_call: TRBV7-2; j_call: TRBJ2-1; cdr3_aa: CASSGSYDGRAPYNEQFF; cdr3_nt: TGTGCCAGCAGCGGATCCTATGACGGGAGGGCCCCCTACAATGAGCAGTTCTTC
clone_size: .; d_call: TRBD1; v_call: TRBV14; j_call: TRBJ2-7; cdr3_aa: CASSLWGQGYEQYF; cdr3_nt: TGTGCCAGCAGCCTCTGGGGACAGGGCTACGAGCAGTACTTC
clone_size: .; d_call: TRBD2; v_call: TRBV4-3; j_call: TRBJ2-2; cdr3_aa: CASSQDLRGGHTGELFF; cdr3_nt: TGCGCCAGCAGCCAAGATCTTCGGGGGGGACACACCGGGGAGCTGTTTTTT
clone_size: .; d_call: TRBD1; v_call: TRBV27; j_call: TRBJ2-7; cdr3_aa: CASRPGTGRYEQYF; cdr3_nt: TGTGCCAGCAGACCCGGGACAGGGCGTTACGAGCAGTACTTC
clone_size: .; d_call: .; v_call: TRBV19; j_call: TRBJ2-6; cdr3_aa: CASSIVVGRRVGANVLTF; cdr3_nt: TGTGCCAGTAGTATCGTTGTAGGGAGGAGGGTAGGAGCCAACGTCCTGACTTTC
clone_size: .; d_call: TRBD1; v_call: TRBV25-1; j_call: TRBJ2-5; cdr3_aa: CASSEAGGGETQYF; cdr3_nt: TGTGCCAGCAGTGAGGCAGGGGGCGGTGAGACCCAGTACTTC
clone_size: .; d_call: TRBD1; v_call: TRBV4-3; j_call: TRBJ2-7; cdr3_aa: CASSQDTGTAYEQYF; cdr3_nt: TGCGCCAGCAGCCAAGATACCGGGACAGCCTACGAGCAGTACTTC
clone_size: .; d_call: .; v_call: TRBV27; j_call: TRBJ1-2; cdr3_aa: CASSSVGRGYGYTF; cdr3_nt: TGTGCCAGCAGTTCCGTGGGCCGGGGCTATGGCTACACCTTC
clone_size: .; d_call: .; v_call: TRBV16; j_call: TRBJ1-3; cdr3_aa: CASSQSRNTIYF; cdr3_nt: TGTGCCAGCAGCCAATCCAGAAACACCATATATTTT
clone_size: .; d_call: .; v_call: TRBV5-6; j_call: TRBJ2-7; cdr3_aa: CASSLSGAGEQYF; cdr3_nt: TGTGCCAGCAGCTTGTCTGGGGCGGGGGAGCAGTACTTC
clone_size: .; d_call: .; v_call: TRBV9; j_call: TRBJ2-3; cdr3_aa: CASSVGQARDTDTQYF; cdr3_nt: TGTGCCAGCAGCGTAGGCCAGGCGAGGGATACGGATACGCAGTATTTT
clone_size: .; d_call: TRBD1; v_call: TRBV27; j_call: TRBJ2-7; cdr3_aa: CASTPRDRGYEQYF; cdr3_nt: TGTGCCAGCACCCCCAGGGACAGGGGCTACGAGCAGTACTTC
clone_size: once; d_call: .; v_call: TRBV6-2/TRBV6-3; j_call: TRBJ1-2; cdr3_aa: CASSYSISGAKANYGYTF; cdr3_nt: TGTGCCAGCAGTTACTCGATTTCTGGGGCGAAGGCTAACTATGGCTACACCTTC
clone_size: few; d_call: TRBD2; v_call: TRBV9; j_call: TRBJ2-1; cdr3_aa: CASSVRLADSSYNEQFF; cdr3_nt: TGTGCCAGCAGCGTGAGACTAGCGGATAGCTCCTACAATGAGCAGTTCTTC
clone_size: .; d_call: TRBD1; v_call: TRBV28; j_call: TRBJ1-2; cdr3_aa: CASSLEGTGSPVHTF; cdr3_nt: TGTGCCAGCAGTTTAGAAGGGACAGGGAGTCCCGTGCACACCTTC
clone_size: .; d_call: TRBD2; v_call: TRBV4-1; j_call: TRBJ2-1; cdr3_aa: CASSQTSGGDEQFF; cdr3_nt: TGCGCCAGCAGCCAGACTAGCGGGGGAGATGAGCAGTTCTTC
clone_size: once; d_call: TRBD1; v_call: TRBV18; j_call: TRBJ1-3; cdr3_aa: CASSQGQGPGNTIYF; cdr3_nt: TGTGCCAGCTCACAAGGACAGGGTCCTGGAAACACCATATATTTT
clone_size: .; d_call: .; v_call: TRBV19; j_call: TRBJ2-6; cdr3_aa: CASSPLFSLSSGANVLTF; cdr3_nt: TGTGCCAGTAGCCCGTTGTTCTCCCTCAGCTCTGGGGCCAACGTCCTGACTTTC
clone_size: .; d_call: .; v_call: TRBV7-3; j_call: TRBJ1-4; cdr3_aa: CASSMGANEKLFF; cdr3_nt: TGTGCCAGCAGCATGGGAGCAAATGAAAAACTGTTTTTT
clone_size: once; d_call: .; v_call: TRBV4-3; j_call: TRBJ2-5; cdr3_aa: CASSQDLKETQYF; cdr3_nt: TGCGCCAGCAGCCAAGATCTAAAAGAGACCCAGTACTTC